This T cell receptor (beta chain) was documented in a study of blood T cell repertoires in COVID-19 (dated by TCRdb to the early 2020s). About the study as a whole: Samples covering the acute and convalescent phases of COVID-19 were provided by collaborators in the United States, Italy and Spain. The prospective study material was composed of cDNA or gDNA derived from T cells, B-cell-depleted T cells, or PBMCs. The samples were drawn from the first 160 participants of the ongoing ImmuneRACE study and from some 1,300 subjects provided by 6 global collaborators. A de-identified subject ID, COVID-19 status, age in years and sex were almost always included in the sample metadata. Where available, HLA class I and class II types were obtained from metadata supplied by the sample provider rather than from assay-based typing. Deeply sampled blood TCRbeta repertoires from subjects exposed to, actively infected with, or recovered from COVID-19 were included in the dataset. The repertoires were made available in a free public database intended to serve as a resource for research on the immune response to SARS-CoV-2.

A second Seattle source provided samples from volunteer blood donors who had recovered from COVID-19. Whole blood was collected in K2EDTA tubes by collaborating institutions according to the institutions' own protocols. For TCRbeta analysis, collaborators shipped samples in one of three forms: frozen whole blood, isolated PBMCs, or DNA extracted from either of those sample types. Study-wide findings and limitations: The amount of clinical and demographic metadata varied by source and participant and was provided uncurated.

The CDR3 sequence holds 14 residues, the cysteine and phenylalanine included. CDR3 DNA is the only sequence kept; it has 42 bases, read in frame from the first base. The germline V gene yields LGHNA for CDR1 and YNFKEQ for CDR2. At the junction V is shortened by 1 base and J by 2 bases, with 8 bases in between. As regards this clone: The antigen it binds to is not known. One base away there is no much larger clone; base qualities are not given.

TCRbeta CDR3 regions were amplified from genomic DNA using the immunoSEQ Assay, a bias-controlled multiplex PCR. Regarding the original processing steps: Within the assay, amplification of reference gene primers was used to estimate how many nucleated cells each sample contained. To quantify the absolute abundance of each unique TCRbeta CDR3 rearrangement, sequence reads were collapsed and filtered. Productive Simpson clonality was computed per sample as the square root of Simpson's diversity index over productive rearrangements. Sourced from immuneACCESS, this table was stored by TCRdb with only in-frame sequences that have V and J called. A share of the clones is absent; for the studies checked, an unresolved V gene accounts for under half, and the remainder has no known explanation. V and J calls plus clone size are reproduced from that table; the DNA served to infer D and trimming. This sample lists approximately 170,000 clones; roughly 87% were detected once. 1.9% of the sample is in the top ten clones.

Rearrangement joined TRBV4-2 to TRBJ1-1, and the D gene may be TRBD1, 5 bases matching. Sequenced: peripheral blood. The source is a man aged 18 to 30 who had recovered from COVID-19. This receptor has the CDR3 CASSQGQHNTEAFF. The DNA sequence is TGTGCCAGCAGCCAAGGACAGCATAACACTGAAGCTTTCTTT.